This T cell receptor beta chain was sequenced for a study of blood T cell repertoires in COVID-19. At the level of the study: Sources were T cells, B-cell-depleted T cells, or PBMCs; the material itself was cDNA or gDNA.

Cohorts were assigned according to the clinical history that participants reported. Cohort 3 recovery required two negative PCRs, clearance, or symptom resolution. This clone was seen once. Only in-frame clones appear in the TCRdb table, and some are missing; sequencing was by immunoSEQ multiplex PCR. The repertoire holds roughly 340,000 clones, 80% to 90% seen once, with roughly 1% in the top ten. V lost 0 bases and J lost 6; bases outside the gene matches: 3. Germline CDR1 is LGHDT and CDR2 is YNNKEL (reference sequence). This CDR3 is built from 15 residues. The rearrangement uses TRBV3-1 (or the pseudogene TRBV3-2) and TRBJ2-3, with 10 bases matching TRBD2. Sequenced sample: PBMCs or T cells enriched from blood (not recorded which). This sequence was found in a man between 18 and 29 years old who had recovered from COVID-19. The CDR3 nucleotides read TGTGCCAGCAGCCAAGAGCAACTAGCGGGGGATACGCAGTATTTT. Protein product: CASSQEQLAGDTQYF.